One and the same sample provided the 30 T cell receptor beta chains below, sequenced in a study of blood T cells in healthy people across ages. Alongside a J-beta primer mix, a sample-barcoded 5' primer served in a second PCR lasting about 7 to 12 cycles. TCRdb used MiXCR to reprocess the 5' RACE reads, holding one entry per CDR3 protein. The sample yields about a million distinct CDR3 sequences, 48% seen once. Sequencing used blood. The receptors shown here come from a man aged 25 to 40 in good health.

This clonotype appeared a few times. The chain carries TRBV28 and TRBJ2-1; 10 nucleotides match TRBD2. In germline, CDR1 is MDHEN, CDR2 SYDVKM. This CDR3 has 11 amino acids. The junction had 4 bases not matched to a gene; V was cut back by 5 bases and J by 15 bases. DNA of the CDR3: TGTGCCAGCAGTCCTAGCGGGGGAGCGTTCTTC. It specifies CASSPSGGAFF.

The chain combines TRBV9 with TRBJ2-3, with D possibly TRBD2 on 5 matching bases. Germline CDR1 and CDR2: SGDLS and YYNGEE. The CDR3 is made up of 16 amino acids. The V and J ends lost 4 bases and 1 base respectively, with 16 bases between them. The CDR3 sequence is CASSKGPGVGTDTQYF. The CDR3 nucleotides are TGTGCCAGCAGCAAAGGACCCGGGGTCGGCACAGATACGCAGTATTTT.

The V and J genes are TRBV28 and TRBJ2-7; 9 bases agree with TRBD1. V shed 5 bases, J shed 1 base, and the junction held 12 bases outside the gene matches. CDR3 length equals 17 residues. Germline assignment: CDR1 MDHEN and CDR2 SYDVKM. CDR3 sequence: CASSPDGWTGASYEQYF. In DNA, the CDR3 is TGTGCCAGCAGTCCGGATGGGTGGACAGGGGCTTCCTACGAGCAGTACTTC.

The chain recombines TRBV5-1 with TRBJ2-2, with a weak D call TRBD2 (5 bases). V was pared by 0 bases and J by 0 bases, with 6 bases between. Looked up from germline, CDR1 is SGHRS and CDR2 is YFSETQ. The CDR3 extends over 15 amino acids. The DNA for the CDR3 is TGCGCCAGCAGCTTGGGGGAGTCGAACACCGGGGAGCTGTTTTTT. Its protein is CASSLGESNTGELFF.

The sample holds many counts of this clonotype. The V call is TRBV4-2, the J call TRBJ2-1; D is unclear. This CDR3 region has 13 residues. Germline-derived CDR1 and CDR2 are LGHNA and YNFKEQ. Trimming took off 0 bases at V and 6 bases at J, with 6 bases between the two ends. For the CDR3, the DNA is TGTGCCAGCAGCCAAGATAAGCTCAATGAGCAGTTCTTC. This codes for CASSQDKLNEQFF.

This clonotype was picked up one time. J is TRBJ1-2 and V is TRBV7-2; D remains unclear. The CDR3 spans 12 residues. Trimming took off 8 bases at V and 6 bases at J, with 13 bases between the two ends. From germline, CDR1 is SGHTA and CDR2 FQGNSA. CDR3 coding DNA: TGTGCCAGCGTACGGGATCAAGATGGCTACACCTTC. It yields the protein CASVRDQDGYTF.

This rearrangement joins TRBV15 to TRBJ1-2; D is uncertain. The V end was cut by 0 bases, the J end by 1 base, with 6 bases between. CDR1 LNHNV and CDR2 YYDKDF come from the germline V gene (reference sequence). This CDR3 region has 14 residues. The CDR3: CATSREVGNYGYTF. The DNA of the CDR3 is TGTGCCACCAGCAGAGAGGTCGGTAACTATGGCTACACCTTC.

J is TRBJ2-5 and V is TRBV7-6; D gene ambiguous. CDR3 length: 14 amino acids. Trimming took 1 base from V and 4 from J, leaving 10 bases between them. Germline lookup yields CDR1 SGHVS and CDR2 FNYEAQ. CDR3 coding DNA: TGTGCCAGCAGCTTAGATCCTCCCGGAGAGACCCAGTACTTC. Translation: CASSLDPPGETQYF.

This clonotype has a handful of counts. The V and J genes are TRBV5-1 and TRBJ2-5; D call uncertain. Germline V gene data show CDR1 as SGHRS and CDR2 as YFSETQ. CDR3 length: 15 amino acids. V lost 0 bases, J lost 1 base, and 10 bases lay in between. The CDR3: CASSLARYSQETQYF. The CDR3 DNA reads TGCGCCAGCAGCTTGGCCAGGTACAGCCAAGAGACCCAGTACTTC.

The chain joins TRBV9 to TRBJ2-5; perhaps D is TRBD1 or TRBD2 (5 bases each). V was trimmed by 0 bases and J by 0 bases, leaving 12 bases between them. The V gene's germline CDR1 is SGDLS and CDR2 YYNGEE. This CDR3 has 16 amino acids. The CDR3 region has the DNA TGTGCCAGCAGCGTAGTGGGGACCACCAACCAAGAGACCCAGTACTTC. Protein product: CASSVVGTTNQETQYF.

V is TRBV6-4 and J is TRBJ1-2; D remains unclear. V was shortened by 3 bases and J by 8 bases, with 19 bases between the two germline ends. The CDR3 consists of 15 residues. CDR1 and CDR2 from the germline V gene are MRHNA and SNTAGT. The CDR3 region is CASSEQGNLFGGYTF. CDR3 in DNA: TGTGCCAGCAGTGAACAAGGGAACCTGTTTGGCGGCTACACCTTC.

This clonotype has only a few counts. The chain joins TRBV12-5 to TRBJ1-1, with D possibly TRBD1 on 6 matching bases. The CDR3 length is 14 residues. V was shortened by 7 bases and J by 2 bases, with 14 bases between the two germline ends. Germline CDR1 and CDR2: LGHNT and FRNRAP. This CDR3 is CASAAGAGNTEAFF. The CDR3 DNA reads as TGTGCTAGTGCAGCAGGGGCGGGCAACACTGAAGCTTTCTTT. Complete variable domain (other parts from reference TRBV12-5 and TRBJ1-1): DARVTQTPRHKVTEMGQEVTMRCQPILGHNTVFWYRQTMMQGLELLAYFRNRAPLDDSGMPKDRFSAEMPDATLATLKIQPSEPRDSAVYFCASAAGAGNTEAFFGQGTRLTVV.

This chain joins TRBV9 and TRBJ1-1, with D maybe TRBD1 (5 bases). Trimming removed 0 bases from V and 0 bases from J, with 12 bases in between. Germline V lookup: CDR1 SGDLS, CDR2 YYNGEE. The CDR3 has 16 amino acids. This CDR3 is CASSVGAGRLNTEAFF. Written as DNA, the CDR3 is TGTGCCAGCAGCGTAGGGGCAGGGAGGCTGAACACTGAAGCTTTCTTT.

This chain uses TRBV2 with TRBJ2-5, with TRBD1 matching 7 bases. Germline lookup yields CDR1 SNHLY and CDR2 FYNNEI. V lost 5 bases and J lost 11; bases outside the gene matches: 14. The CDR3 has 14 residues. The CDR3 loop is CASSPGQTYNEQYF. In DNA, the CDR3 is TGTGCCAGCAGTCCGGGACAGACGTACAATGAGCAGTACTTC. The variable domain in full, completed from reference TRBV2 and TRBJ2-5, reads EPEVTQTPSHQVTQMGQEVILRCVPISNHLYFYWYRQILGQKVEFLVSFYNNEISEKSEIFDDQFSVERPDGSNFTLKIRSTKLEDSAMYFCASSPGQTYNEQYFGPGTRLLVL.

This rearrangement joins TRBV15 to TRBJ2-5; D remains ambiguous. V was cut by 5 bases and J by 4 bases, with 11 bases left in between. The CDR3 consists of 13 residues. The germline V gene encodes CDR1 LNHNV and CDR2 YYDKDF (reference sequence). The CDR3 reads CATSGHRGETQYF. CDR3 sequence (DNA): TGTGCCACCAGCGGCCACAGAGGAGAGACCCAGTACTTC.

The chain recombines TRBV28 with TRBJ1-5, with D unresolved. The CDR3 loop spans 15 amino acids. Germline V lookup: CDR1 MDHEN, CDR2 SYDVKM. V was pared by 2 bases and J by 6 bases, with 14 bases between. CDR3 region: CASSLGQFMRQPQHF. CDR3 nucleotide sequence: TGTGCCAGCAGTTTAGGGCAGTTTATGCGTCAGCCCCAGCATTTT. The full variable domain, rest sourced from reference TRBV28 and TRBJ1-5, is DVKVTQSSRYLVKRTGEKVFLECVQDMDHENMFWYRQDPGLGLRLIYFSYDVKMKEKGDIPEGYSVSREKKERFSLILESASTNQTSMYLCASSLGQFMRQPQHFGDGTRLSIL.

The CDR3 is CASSLWGQNYGYTF. The CDR3 region has the DNA TGCGCCAGCAGCTTATGGGGCCAGAACTATGGCTACACCTTC. This sequence joins TRBV5-1 and TRBJ1-2, with D tentatively TRBD1 (5 bases). CDR1 SGHRS and CDR2 YFSETQ come from the germline V gene. Trimming removed 2 bases from V and 2 bases from J, with 10 bases in between. The CDR3 has 14 residues. Variable domain in full (rest from reference TRBV5-1 and TRBJ1-2): KAGVTQTPRYLIKTRGQQVTLSCSPISGHRSVSWYQQTPGQGLQFLFEYFSETQRNKGNFPGRFSGRQFSNSRSEMNVSTLELGDSALYLCASSLWGQNYGYTFGSGTRLTVV.

In its sample, this clonotype was seen a few times. The chain is built from TRBV20-1 and TRBJ1-2, with D unresolved. This CDR3 is built from 10 residues. CDR1 DFQATT and CDR2 SNEGSKA come from the germline V gene (reference sequence). Trimming pared 6 bases from V and 8 bases from J, leaving 10 bases between. CDR3 loop: CSALPQGYTF. In nucleotides, the CDR3 is TGCAGTGCCCTCCCGCAGGGCTACACCTTC.

V usage is TRBV5-5 and J usage is TRBJ2-6, with a tentative D call TRBD1 (5 bases). Between the trimmed V and J ends, which lost 0 bases and 2 bases, there was a span of 15 bases. The length of the CDR3 is 18 residues. Germline V gives CDR1 SGHKS, CDR2 YYEKEE (reference sequence). CDR3: CASSLVAGKRTGANVLTF. CDR3 coding DNA: TGTGCCAGCAGCTTGGTTGCAGGGAAAAGGACTGGGGCCAACGTCCTGACTTTC. Full variable domain (outside the CDR3, taken from reference TRBV5-5 and TRBJ2-6): DAGVTQSPTHLIKTRGQQVTLRCSPISGHKSVSWYQQVLGQGPQFIFQYYEKEERGRGNFPDRFSARQFPNYSSELNVNALLLGDSALYLCASSLVAGKRTGANVLTFGAGSRLTVL.

This sequence joins TRBV29-1 and TRBJ2-7, with a possible D match to TRBD2 (7 bases). Trimming left V 0 bases short and J 3 bases short, with 12 bases between. Germline V gives CDR1 SQVTM, CDR2 ANQGSEA. The CDR3 runs to 14 residues. The CDR3 region is CSVEDAGEGYEQYF. CDR3 sequence (DNA): TGCAGCGTTGAAGACGCAGGGGAGGGCTACGAGCAGTACTTC.

The table lists this clonotype with a few counts. This chain uses TRBV27 with TRBJ2-2; 11 bases are shared with TRBD1. The J segment lost 4 bases and the V segment lost 8 bases, leaving 6 bases of the junction unmatched. The V gene's germline CDR1 is MNHEY and CDR2 SMNVEV (reference sequence). This CDR3 comprises 15 residues. Here the CDR3 reads CASYMGQGVTGELFF. DNA for the CDR3: TGTGCCAGCTACATGGGACAGGGGGTCACCGGGGAGCTGTTTTTT.

The J gene is TRBJ2-3, the V gene TRBV5-1; TRBD1 agrees at 7 bases. Germline-derived CDR1 and CDR2 are SGHRS and YFSETQ. This CDR3 comprises 16 residues. Trimming took 1 base from V and 1 from J; bases not matched to a gene: 6. The chain's CDR3 is CASSLYSGTGTDTQYF. As DNA, the CDR3 is TGCGCCAGCAGCTTGTATTCCGGGACAGGCACAGATACGCAGTATTTT.

V gene TRBV7-2 combines with J gene TRBJ2-7; D is unresolved. The germline gives CDR1 SGHTA, CDR2 FQGNSA. The CDR3 runs 13 residues. V was trimmed by 2 bases and J by 4 bases, leaving 9 bases between them. The CDR3 loop reads CASSLPEDYEQYF. The CDR3 nucleotides read TGTGCCAGCAGCTTACCGGAAGATTACGAGCAGTACTTC.

This sequence joins TRBV3-1 and TRBJ1-1, with D hard to call. Germline values: CDR1 LGHDT, CDR2 YNNKEL (reference sequence). The CDR3 runs to 14 residues. V lost 1 base, J lost 3 bases, and 9 bases lay in between. This chain's CDR3 is CASSQVVRDTEAFF. The CDR3 DNA is TGTGCCAGCAGCCAAGTAGTGAGGGACACTGAAGCTTTCTTT.

The chain combines TRBV7-9 with TRBJ2-2; no clear D gene. V was shortened by 0 bases and J by 2 bases, with 7 bases between the two germline ends. The CDR3 is 15 residues long. Germline V CDR1 and CDR2: SEHNR, FQNEAQ (reference sequence). The CDR3 region has the DNA TGTGCCAGCAGCTTAGCAGAGATTAACACCGGGGAGCTGTTTTTT. This codes for CASSLAEINTGELFF.

As regards this clonotype: Germline is not matched at one junction end, which may reflect a read error. The chain links TRBV11-2 to TRBJ2-1, with TRBD2 matching 10 bases. The germline gives CDR1 SGHAT, CDR2 FQNNGV. There are 16 residues in the CDR3. The CDR3 coding sequence is TGTGCCGGCAGCTCACTGAGCGGGGGGGAGTACAATGAGCAGTTCTTC. Protein sequence: CAGSSLSGGEYNEQFF.

Details on this clonotype: A read error may explain this, as a much larger clone is one base away. The CDR3 bases are TGCGCCAGCAGCCCCGGGGTTGGCGGGGGGGCCATCGCGTACAATGAGCAGTACTTC. This encodes CASSPGVGGGAIAYNEQYF. This chain joins TRBV4-3 and TRBJ2-5, with 9 bases aligning to TRBD2. V lost 4 bases to trimming and J lost 11 bases; unmatched junction nucleotides: 26. The CDR3 covers 19 residues. Germline values: CDR1 LGHNA, CDR2 YSLEER.

The table lists this clonotype with a few counts. This chain connects TRBV4-1 to TRBJ2-5; D remains ambiguous. Deletions cut 8 bases from V and 2 bases from J, with 6 bases between. Germline-derived CDR1 and CDR2 are MGHRA and YSYEKL. This CDR3 contains 11 residues. The CDR3 region is CASGVQETQYF. The CDR3, as DNA: TGCGCCAGCGGGGTTCAAGAGACCCAGTACTTC.

Notes on this clonotype: A clone one base away is much larger, so this may be a read error. This chain joins TRBV6-2 or TRBV6-3 and TRBJ2-1; D unclear. Germline CDR1 MNHEY, CDR2 SVGEGT. The V and J ends lost 8 bases and 6 bases respectively, with 14 bases between them. This CDR3 is 13 amino acids long. The CDR3 bases are TGTGCCAGCGTCCCCCCTGGGCTCAATGAGCAGTTCTTC. It encodes CASVPPGLNEQFF.

V and J are TRBV28 and TRBJ1-2, with TRBD1 identical over 7 bases. There are 13 residues in the CDR3. Looked up from germline, CDR1 is MDHEN and CDR2 is SYDVKM. J gave up 7 bases and V 5 bases, and 7 bases lay outside the gene matches. The CDR3 nucleotides are TGTGCCAGCAGTGAGACAGGGTCGGGTGGCTACACCTTC. Its protein product is CASSETGSGGYTF.